Below, one TCR beta chain is given with its context. These data originate in a study of chemoradiotherapy in HPV16-positive cancers. Libraries were prepared by immunoSEQ multiplex PCR; TCRdb keeps only in-frame clonotypes and omits some of them. Of 9,400 or so clones in the sample, roughly three quarters were seen once. Trimming removed 9 bases from V and 2 bases from J, with 11 bases in between. The CDR3 has 12 amino acids. In germline, CDR1 is MNHEY, CDR2 SVGAGI. This specimen was collected from a patient who underwent chemoradiotherapy. This receptor was obtained from a human donor with HPV-associated anogenital cancer. The V and J genes are TRBV6-5 and TRBJ2-7; D uncertain. CDR3 DNA: TGTGCCAGTGCCAACCGGCCCTACGAGCAGTACTTC. Amino acids: CASANRPYEQYF.